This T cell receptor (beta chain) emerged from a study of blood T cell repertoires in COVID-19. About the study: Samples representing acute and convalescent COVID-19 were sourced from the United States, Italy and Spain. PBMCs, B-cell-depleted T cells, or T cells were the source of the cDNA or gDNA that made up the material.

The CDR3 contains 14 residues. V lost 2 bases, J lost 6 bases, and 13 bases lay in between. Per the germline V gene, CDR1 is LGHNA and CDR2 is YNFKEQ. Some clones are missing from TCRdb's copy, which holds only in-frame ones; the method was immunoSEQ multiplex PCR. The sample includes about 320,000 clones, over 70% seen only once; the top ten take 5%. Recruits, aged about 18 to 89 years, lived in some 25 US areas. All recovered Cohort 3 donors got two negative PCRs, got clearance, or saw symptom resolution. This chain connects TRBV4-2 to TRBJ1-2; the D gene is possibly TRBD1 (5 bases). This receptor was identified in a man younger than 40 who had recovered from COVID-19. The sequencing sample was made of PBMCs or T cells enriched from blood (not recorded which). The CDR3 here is CASSQMGGDNGYTF. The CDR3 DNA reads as TGTGCCAGCAGCCAAATGGGAGGGGATAATGGCTACACCTTC.